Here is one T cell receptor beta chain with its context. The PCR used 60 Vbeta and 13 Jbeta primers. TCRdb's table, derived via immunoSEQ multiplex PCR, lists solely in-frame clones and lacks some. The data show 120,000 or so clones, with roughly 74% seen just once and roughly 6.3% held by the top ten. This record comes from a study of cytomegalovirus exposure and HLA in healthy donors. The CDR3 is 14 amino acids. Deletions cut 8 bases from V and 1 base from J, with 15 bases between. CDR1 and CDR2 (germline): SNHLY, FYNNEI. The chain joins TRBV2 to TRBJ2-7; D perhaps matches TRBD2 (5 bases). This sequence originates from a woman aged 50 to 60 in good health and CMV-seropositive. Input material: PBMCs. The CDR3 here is CASLAGTGSYEQYF. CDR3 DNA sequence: TGTGCCAGCCTCGCAGGAACGGGGTCCTACGAGCAGTACTTC.